This T cell receptor (beta chain) was sequenced in a study of blood T cell repertoires in COVID-19. Trimming stripped 2 bases from V and 6 bases from J, with 20 bases between. CDR1 is GTSNPN and CDR2 is SVGIG in the germline V gene (reference sequence). The CDR3 has 16 amino acids. Method: immunoSEQ multiplex PCR; TCRdb's copy keeps in-frame clones and lacks some. Of 150,000 to 200,000 clones listed, less than 90% were seen once; the top ten hold about 6.5%. This TCR came from a woman aged 50 to 60 who had recovered from COVID-19. V usage is TRBV30 and J usage is TRBJ2-1; TRBD1 is a possible D gene (5 bases). The sequenced sample was PBMCs or T cells enriched from blood (not recorded which). The CDR3 region is CAWSYKGKGPLNEQFF. The CDR3 DNA follows: TGTGCCTGGAGTTATAAGGGGAAGGGGCCCCTCAATGAGCAGTTCTTC.